These 29 T cell receptor beta chains came from one sample sequenced in a study of neurological immune-mediated disorders. TCRdb reprocessed the 5' RACE reads with MiXCR, giving one entry per CDR3 protein. This table holds about 59,000 distinct CDR3 sequences, roughly 13% found once. Sequencing used PBMCs. The receptors were sampled from a woman aged 55-69 years with HTLV-1-associated myelopathy (HAM/TSP).

This clonotype appeared many times. The chain uses TRBV10-3 and TRBJ2-2; TRBD2 matches at 8 bases. CDR1 is ENHRY and CDR2 is SYGVKD in the germline V gene. There are 15 residues in the CDR3. V was pared by 2 bases and J by 4 bases, with 3 bases of the junction left unmatched. CDR3 coding DNA: TGTGCCATCAGTGAGACGGGGGGGCGCACCGGGGAGCTGTTTTTT. This encodes CAISETGGRTGELFF.

This clonotype showed up many times. The chain employs TRBV18 and TRBJ1-6; D gene unclear. The length of the CDR3 is 16 residues. The germline V and J ends were trimmed by 5 bases and 5 bases, with 16 bases remaining between them. CDR1 is KGHSH, CDR2 LQKENI, per germline. Here the CDR3 reads CASSMGSYKNNSPLHF. CDR3 DNA: TGTGCCAGCTCAATGGGGAGTTACAAGAATAATTCACCCCTCCACTTT.

This clonotype was observed many times. The chain carries TRBV6-6 and TRBJ1-1; 7 bases align to TRBD1. V lost 7 bases and J lost 11; bases outside the gene matches: 10. This CDR3 has 12 residues. In germline, CDR1 is MNHNY, CDR2 SVGAGI (reference sequence). The CDR3 bases are TGTGCCAGCACTCTCGAGGGGGCGGGGGCTTTCTTT. This gives the protein CASTLEGAGAFF.

In its sample, this clonotype was seen many times. This rearrangement joins TRBV21-1 to TRBJ2-4; the listed D gene, TRBD2, was not tested against the DNA. TRBV21-1 is a pseudogene locus. CDR3 length equals 24 residues. CDR3 loop: CASSKEKTLNGLAGDELAKNIQYF. The DNA for the CDR3 is TGTGCCAGCAGCAAAGAAAAGACCCTGAACGGCCTAGCGGGAGATGAGCTAGCCAAAAACATTCAGTACTTC.

This clonotype occurred many times. V is TRBV7-9 and J is TRBJ2-7, with 7 bases identical to TRBD2. J was trimmed by 4 bases and V by 1 base; bases with no gene match: 10. This CDR3 is 16 amino acids long. Germline values: CDR1 SEHNR, CDR2 FQNEAQ (reference sequence). CDR3 sequence: CASSLGSGGRGYEQYF. The CDR3 DNA sequence: TGTGCCAGCAGCTTAGGATCAGGCGGGAGAGGGTACGAGCAGTACTTC.

At least ten counts were recorded for this clonotype. The chain recombines TRBV20-1 with TRBJ1-3; the D gene is possibly TRBD1 (5 bases). The CDR3 runs 13 residues. CDR1 and CDR2 (germline): DFQATT, SNEGSKA (reference sequence). V gave up 6 bases and J gave up 4 bases, with 13 bases separating them. The CDR3 DNA follows: TGCAGTGCGAGGCGGGACGGAGGAAACACCATATATTTT. Encoded protein: CSARRDGGNTIYF.

This rearrangement joins TRBV7-8 to TRBJ2-7, with TRBD2 matching 11 bases. The length of the CDR3 is 15 residues. CDR1 and CDR2 from the germline V gene are SGHVS and FQNEAQ. The ends lost 1 base at V and 6 bases at J; junction bases unmatched: 5. DNA for the CDR3: TGTGCCAGCAGCTTAGGGACTAGCGGGTTTTCCGAGCAGTACTTC. Residues: CASSLGTSGFSEQYF. Full variable domain (missing parts from reference TRBV7-8 and TRBJ2-7): GAGVSQSPRYKVAKRGQDVALRCDPISGHVSLFWYQQALGQGPEFLTYFQNEAQLDKSGLPSDRFFAERPEGSVSTLKIQRTQQEDSAVYLCASSLGTSGFSEQYFGPGTRLTVT.

J is TRBJ2-7 and V is TRBV12-3 or TRBV12-4; TRBD2 aligns across 10 bases. After removal of 3 bases from V and 5 bases from J, the junction contained 4 bases not matched to a gene. The CDR3 has 14 amino acids. The CDR3 is CASSFSAGGNEQYF. In DNA, the CDR3 is TGTGCCAGCAGTTTTTCAGCGGGAGGGAACGAGCAGTACTTC.

This clonotype was counted ten times or more. The J gene is TRBJ1-1, the V gene TRBV6-5, with 7 bases that match TRBD1. V dropped 6 bases and J dropped 12; count of bases not matched to a gene: 10. The CDR3 has 12 amino acids. Germline CDR1 and CDR2: MNHEY and SVGAGI. The CDR3 DNA reads as TGTGCCAGCAGGAAGAAGGGGGCTTTGACTTTCTTT. It specifies CASRKKGALTFF.

This clonotype was recorded at least ten times. J is TRBJ2-7 and V is TRBV4-1; 9 bases match TRBD2. V shed 5 bases and J 1 base; nucleotides not matched to a gene: 9. Germline CDR1 is MGHRA and CDR2 is YSYEKL. The CDR3 loop spans 16 amino acids. CDR3 DNA: TGCGCCAGCAGCTTCCGACTAGCGGTCCTATCCTACGAGCAGTACTTC. Protein: CASSFRLAVLSYEQYF.

This clonotype was seen many times. This chain connects TRBV2 to TRBJ2-3, with D perhaps matching TRBD2 (5 bases). The CDR3 loop spans 17 amino acids. The V end lost 4 bases, the J end lost 1 base, and 18 bases lay between the germline ends. Germline V gene data show CDR1 as SNHLY and CDR2 as FYNNEI. CDR3 in amino acids: CASSVASGLLRTDTQYF. The CDR3, as DNA: TGTGCCAGCAGTGTAGCCAGCGGATTACTCCGCACAGATACGCAGTATTTT.

The chain joins TRBV18 to TRBJ2-1; perhaps TRBD2 as D (5 bases). In germline, CDR1 is KGHSH, CDR2 LQKENI. CDR3 size: 14 residues. The V end lost 2 bases, the J end lost 4 bases, and 9 bases lay between the germline ends. Here the CDR3 DNA reads TGTGCCAGCTCACCAGGACTCGAGTACAATGAGCAGTTCTTC. It translates to CASSPGLEYNEQFF.

V gene TRBV20-1 combines with J gene TRBJ1-2; D not resolved. The CDR3 length is 14 residues. CDR1 and CDR2 from the germline V gene are DFQATT and SNEGSKA (reference sequence). V lost 5 bases and J lost 12, with 25 bases in between. CDR3 DNA: TGCAGTGCTTCCCGAGAGAAAGGGTATTATTGCCACACCTTC. Amino acid sequence: CSASREKGYYCHTF.

This clonotype was seen ten or more times. A single base separates this from a much larger clone, so it may be a read error. The chain is built from TRBV3-1 and TRBJ1-2; tentatively, D is TRBD1 (5 bases). The CDR3 is made up of 11 amino acids. Trimming removed 4 bases at V and 6 bases at J, with 6 bases between. Germline CDR1 reads LGHDT; CDR2 reads YNNKEL (reference sequence). Written as DNA, the CDR3 is TGTGCCAGCAGCCGGGACCATGGCTACACCTTC. Protein product: CASSRDHGYTF.

This clonotype has just a few counts. The rearrangement joins TRBV10-3 to TRBJ2-1; D is unclear. V gave up 0 bases and J gave up 1 base, with 10 bases separating them. The V gene's germline CDR1 is ENHRY and CDR2 SYGVKD. CDR3 length equals 16 residues. CDR3 in amino acids: CAISESLGGSYNEQFF. Written as DNA, the CDR3 is TGTGCCATCAGTGAGTCCTTGGGTGGATCCTACAATGAGCAGTTCTTC.

Many counts were recorded for this clonotype. The chain has TRBV20-1 and TRBJ2-3; tentative D call: TRBD2 (5 bases). This CDR3 is 13 amino acids long. V lost 1 base to trimming and J lost 4 bases, with 9 bases between them. Per the germline V gene, CDR1 is DFQATT and CDR2 is SNEGSKA (reference sequence). CDR3 loop: CSARGRRADTQYF. DNA for the CDR3: TGCAGTGCTAGAGGACGGCGGGCAGATACGCAGTATTTT.

This clonotype has ten or more counts. The gene calls are TRBV5-1 and TRBJ1-2; 7 bases are shared with TRBD1. Germline loops: CDR1 SGHRS, CDR2 YFSETQ. There are 14 residues in the CDR3. J gave up 3 bases and V 0 bases, and 2 bases lay outside the gene matches. The CDR3 is CASSLGQGDYGYTF. CDR3 in DNA: TGCGCCAGCAGCTTGGGACAGGGCGACTATGGCTACACCTTC.

This clonotype was picked up many times. This chain uses TRBV5-1 with TRBJ2-7, with unresolved D. V gave up 0 bases and J gave up 3 bases, with 4 bases separating them. The CDR3 loop spans 12 amino acids. Germline CDR1 is SGHRS and CDR2 is YFSETQ. CDR3 nucleotide sequence: TGCGCCAGCAGCTTGGACGGCTACGAGCAGTACTTC. Residues: CASSLDGYEQYF.

This clonotype was seen a few times. This sequence joins TRBV5-1 and TRBJ2-3; the match to TRBD2 covers 11 bases. Germline CDR1 is SGHRS and CDR2 is YFSETQ. Trimming cost V 0 bases and J 0 bases; bases outside gene matches: 3. The CDR3 is made up of 17 amino acids. CDR3 sequence: CASSLDLAGGSTDTQYF. The CDR3 DNA reads as TGCGCCAGCAGCTTGGATCTAGCGGGAGGCAGCACAGATACGCAGTATTTT.

This clonotype came up many times. V gene TRBV20-1 combines with J gene TRBJ1-1; TRBD1 is a possible D gene (6 bases). CDR1 is DFQATT, CDR2 SNEGSKA, per germline (reference sequence). The CDR3 consists of 10 residues. CDR3 DNA: TGCAGGGGGGCGAACACTGAAGCTTTCTTT. This gives the protein CRGANTEAFF.

This clonotype has at least ten counts. The chain recombines TRBV14 with TRBJ2-1; 8 nucleotides match TRBD2. The germline V gene has CDR1 SGHDN and CDR2 FVKESK. Unmatched junction bases numbered 7, after V lost 0 bases and J lost 9 bases. The CDR3 totals 15 residues. The CDR3 DNA follows: TGTGCCAGCAGCCAAGATCGGGGAGCGGGAGCTGAGCAGTTCTTC. Its protein is CASSQDRGAGAEQFF.

In this sample, this clonotype turned up many times. V usage is TRBV12-3 or TRBV12-4 and J usage is TRBJ2-6; no clear D gene. Trimming stripped 1 base from V and 3 bases from J, with 7 bases between. This CDR3 has 15 residues. CDR3 region: CASSLGGFGANVLTF. The CDR3 DNA reads TGTGCCAGCAGTTTAGGGGGTTTTGGGGCCAACGTCCTGACTTTC.

This clonotype was recorded at least ten times. This chain joins TRBV29-1 and TRBJ2-5, with TRBD1 identical over 8 bases. With V trimmed by 6 bases and J by 5 bases, 11 bases remained unmatched. The length of the CDR3 is 14 residues. Germline V gives CDR1 SQVTM, CDR2 ANQGSEA. This chain's CDR3 is CSVRRQGIGETQYF. CDR3 in DNA: TGCAGCGTCCGGCGACAGGGGATCGGGGAGACCCAGTACTTC.

This clonotype was recorded many times. The V gene is TRBV6-5, the J gene TRBJ2-3; the D gene is possibly TRBD1 (5 bases). The CDR3 totals 16 residues. CDR1 and CDR2 (germline): MNHEY, SVGAGI. The V end was cut by 2 bases, the J end by 0 bases, with 12 bases between. The CDR3 reads CASSYIGHTSTDTQYF. In DNA form, the CDR3 reads TGTGCCAGCAGTTACATCGGACACACTAGCACAGATACGCAGTATTTT.

This clonotype occurred many times. This chain joins TRBV12-3 or TRBV12-4 and TRBJ2-2; D gene uncertain. Trimming took 5 bases from V and 8 from J, leaving 18 bases between them. The CDR3 length is 15 residues. The CDR3 spells CASSPADQELGELFF. The CDR3 DNA reads TGTGCCAGCAGTCCGGCCGATCAGGAATTAGGGGAGCTGTTTTTT.

This clonotype was counted ten times or more. V is TRBV12-3 or TRBV12-4 and J is TRBJ2-5, with D perhaps being TRBD1 or TRBD2 (6 bases each). The CDR3 totals 12 residues. Trimming stripped 10 bases from V and 3 bases from J, with 12 bases between. CDR3 in DNA: TGTGCCACGGGGGCGGGGAAAGAGACCCAGTACTTC. This sequence encodes CATGAGKETQYF.

The sample holds many counts of this clonotype. This chain joins TRBV5-1 and TRBJ2-7; TRBD2 is a possible D gene (6 bases). Trimming shortened V by 0 bases and J by 3 bases, and 10 bases separated the two germline ends. The CDR3 totals 14 residues. The germline gives CDR1 SGHRS, CDR2 YFSETQ. The CDR3: CASSLEKGGYEQYF. The CDR3 nucleotides read TGCGCCAGCAGCTTGGAAAAGGGAGGCTACGAGCAGTACTTC.

This clonotype was picked up many times. The CDR3 sequence: CSARVGAYGYTF. The CDR3 nucleotides are TGCAGTGCTAGAGTGGGGGCTTATGGCTACACCTTC. V gene TRBV20-1 combines with J gene TRBJ1-2; a weak D match, TRBD1 (6 bases). The CDR3 covers 12 residues. The germline V and J ends were trimmed by 1 base and 5 bases, with 8 bases remaining between them. From germline, CDR1 is DFQATT and CDR2 SNEGSKA (reference sequence).

This clonotype was picked up many times. The rearrangement uses TRBV10-3 and TRBJ1-3; D uncertain. Germline V lookup: CDR1 ENHRY, CDR2 SYGVKD. The V end lost 2 bases, the J end lost 3 bases, and 5 bases lay between the germline ends. The CDR3 covers 13 residues. CDR3 DNA: TGTGCCATCAGTGAGGGAGGTGGAAACACCATATATTTT. As protein: CAISEGGGNTIYF.